These 26 T cell receptor beta chains came from one sample sequenced in a study of blood T cell repertoires in COVID-19. TCRdb keeps only in-frame clones here, not all; method: immunoSEQ multiplex PCR. This repertoire shows hundreds of thousands of clones, 86% found once; its top ten account for about 1.5%. The sequencing input was peripheral blood. These receptors originate from a woman aged 30 to 39 with active or convalescent COVID-19.

The genes are TRBV4-1 and TRBJ1-1; tentative D call: TRBD1 (6 bases). Germline assignment: CDR1 MGHRA and CDR2 YSYEKL. Trimming removed 4 bases from V and 0 bases from J, with 12 bases in between. This CDR3 comprises 15 residues. The CDR3 region is CASSLETGLNTEAFF. The CDR3 coding sequence is TGCGCCAGCAGCCTAGAAACAGGGTTGAACACTGAAGCTTTCTTT.

This chain joins TRBV11-2 and TRBJ2-7, with D hard to call. Germline V gene sequence: CDR1 SGHAT, CDR2 FQNNGV. This CDR3 region has 13 residues. Trimming removed 4 bases at V and 7 bases at J, with 14 bases between. In DNA, the CDR3 is TGTGCCAGCAGCTCCCCCCTCAGTTTTGAGCAGTACTTC. Its translation is CASSSPLSFEQYF.

This chain connects TRBV3-1 (or the pseudogene TRBV3-2) to TRBJ2-5; 8 bases are shared with TRBD2. Germline CDR1 and CDR2: LGHDT and YNNKEL (reference sequence). Losses at the gene ends were 1 base for V and 4 bases for J; bases not matched to a gene: 5. CDR3 length: 15 amino acids. The CDR3 nucleotides are TGTGCCAGCAGCCAAGGGGGGACTAGACGAGAGACCCAGTACTTC. This translates into CASSQGGTRRETQYF.

The chain couples TRBV19 to TRBJ1-1; D gene ambiguous. Trimming removed 6 bases at V and 6 bases at J, with 14 bases between. The CDR3 runs to 13 residues. CDR1 is LNHDA, CDR2 SQIVND, per germline (reference sequence). CDR3 in amino acids: CASRSELRAEAFF. Here the CDR3 DNA reads TGTGCCAGTAGAAGTGAGCTGCGCGCTGAAGCTTTCTTT.

V is TRBV5-1 and J is TRBJ1-3; tentatively, D is TRBD1 (5 bases). Trimming removed 4 bases from V and 2 bases from J, with 13 bases in between. Germline V CDR1 and CDR2: SGHRS, YFSETQ. There are 15 residues in the CDR3. Here the CDR3 DNA reads TGCGCCAGCAGCCCCGCACAGGAGCCTGGAAACACCATATATTTT. Translating gives CASSPAQEPGNTIYF.

The chain has TRBV4-1 and TRBJ2-3, with 10 bases lining up with TRBD2. The CDR3 is 17 amino acids. Germline assignment: CDR1 MGHRA and CDR2 YSYEKL. V lost 1 base and J lost 6; bases outside the gene matches: 10. The CDR3 coding sequence is TGCGCCAGCAGCCAAGTCCCTAGCGGGGGCCCGCCTGATACGCAGTATTTT. This sequence encodes CASSQVPSGGPPDTQYF.

The rearrangement links TRBV30 to TRBJ1-2; D unclear. CDR1 is GTSNPN and CDR2 is SVGIG in the germline V gene (reference sequence). This CDR3 is built from 11 residues. Trimming stripped 0 bases from V and 5 bases from J, with 4 bases between. The CDR3 nucleotides read TGTGCCTGGAGTGTACAATATGGCTACACCTTC. Translating gives CAWSVQYGYTF.

This clone was observed a single time. In DNA, the CDR3 is TGTGCCAGCAGTGACCCGACAGGGGGAGGGAACACTGAAGCTTTCTTT. As protein: CASSDPTGGGNTEAFF. The J gene is TRBJ1-1, the V gene TRBV25-1, with 9 bases aligning to TRBD1. The CDR3 has 16 residues. Per the germline V gene, CDR1 is MGHDK and CDR2 is SYGVNS. V lost 3 bases, J lost 1 base, and 6 bases stayed unmatched.

The rearrangement links TRBV15 to TRBJ2-5; D perhaps matches TRBD2 (6 bases). CDR3 size: 15 residues. Germline V gives CDR1 LNHNV, CDR2 YYDKDF (reference sequence). V lost 0 bases and J lost 4, with 12 bases in between. CDR3 protein: CATSRDLTAGETQYF. The CDR3 coding sequence is TGTGCCACCAGCAGAGATCTGACAGCGGGAGAGACCCAGTACTTC. Supplemented by reference TRBV15 and TRBJ2-5, the full variable domain reads DAMVIQNPRYQVTQFGKPVTLSCSQTLNHNVMYWYQQKSSQAPKLLFHYYDKDFNNEADTPDNFQSRRPNTSFCFLDIRSPGLGDTAMYLCATSRDLTAGETQYFGPGTRLLVL.

Note on this clone: Other DNA variants within this sample encode the same CDR3. V and J are TRBV6-5 and TRBJ1-1; 8 bases are shared with TRBD1. Germline values: CDR1 MNHEY, CDR2 SVGAGI. After removal of 5 bases from V and 1 base from J, the junction contained 3 bases not matched to a gene. This CDR3 region has 14 residues. The CDR3 coding sequence is TGTGCCAGCAGTCTTACAGGGGGGAACACTGAAGCTTTCTTT. Its translation: CASSLTGGNTEAFF.

In DNA, the CDR3 is TGTGCCAGTAGTATAAGAGGTAGAGGGGGAGAGACCCAGTACTTC. It yields the protein CASSIRGRGGETQYF. V and J are TRBV19 and TRBJ2-5, with D perhaps matching TRBD1 (6 bases). Germline CDR1 and CDR2: LNHDA and SQIVND (reference sequence). V was trimmed by 2 bases and J by 4 bases, leaving 14 bases between them. The length of the CDR3 is 15 residues.

V and J are TRBV5-1 and TRBJ1-6; D is unclear. The germline V gene has CDR1 SGHRS and CDR2 YFSETQ. The CDR3 extends over 17 amino acids. The V and J ends lost 3 bases and 5 bases respectively, with 18 bases between them. The CDR3 nucleotides are TGCGCCAGCAGCTCTACACCGGGAGCAATAAATAATTCACCCCTCCACTTT. Its protein is CASSSTPGAINNSPLHF.

The V and J genes are TRBV5-1 and TRBJ2-3; 8 nucleotides agree with TRBD2. The germline V gene has CDR1 SGHRS and CDR2 YFSETQ. The CDR3 is made up of 16 amino acids. V trimming: 2 bases; J trimming: 2 bases; junction bases outside the gene matches: 7. The CDR3 here is CASSFVTSANTDTQYF. In nucleotides, the CDR3 is TGCGCCAGCAGCTTCGTGACTAGCGCTAACACAGATACGCAGTATTTT.

The chain is built from TRBV29-1 and TRBJ2-7; 8 bases are a match to TRBD2. Germline CDR1 and CDR2: SQVTM and ANQGSEA. The V gene end was trimmed by 8 bases and the J gene end by 6 bases; junction bases not matched to a gene: 18. The CDR3 is made up of 15 amino acids. This CDR3 reads CSSAGGDGGTREQYF. CDR3 DNA: TGCAGCTCCGCCGGGGGGGACGGCGGTACTCGCGAGCAGTACTTC.

The genes are TRBV3-1 (or the pseudogene TRBV3-2) and TRBJ1-4, with 9 bases fitting TRBD1. Germline CDR1 reads LGHDT; CDR2 reads YNNKEL (reference sequence). This CDR3 is 14 amino acids long. Trimming cost V 5 bases and J 8 bases; bases outside gene matches: 6. DNA for the CDR3: TGTGCCAGCAGCTACTGGACAGGGGAGGAAAAACTGTTTTTT. Protein product: CASSYWTGEEKLFF.

This chain uses TRBV4-1 with TRBJ2-3; 7 positions agree with TRBD2. Germline trimming cut 1 base from V and 4 bases from J; bases unmatched to any gene: 5. The CDR3 is made up of 15 amino acids. CDR1 and CDR2 from the germline V gene are MGHRA and YSYEKL. CDR3 DNA sequence: TGCGCCAGCAGCCAAGGAGCGGGGACTGCAGATACGCAGTATTTT. Amino acids: CASSQGAGTADTQYF.

The rearrangement links TRBV25-1 to TRBJ1-2; tentative D call: TRBD1 (5 bases). Germline CDR1 reads MGHDK; CDR2 reads SYGVNS. The CDR3 spans 13 residues. V was clipped by 6 bases and J by 3 bases, with 11 bases between them. CDR3 DNA: TGTGCCAGCAGGATAGGGGTGGACTATGGCTACACCTTC. This sequence encodes CASRIGVDYGYTF.

This sequence joins TRBV19 and TRBJ1-5; possibly TRBD1 for D (6 bases). The CDR3 contains 15 residues. From germline, CDR1 is LNHDA and CDR2 SQIVND (reference sequence). Trimming took 2 bases from V and 6 from J, leaving 14 bases between them. The CDR3 DNA reads as TGTGCCAGTAGTATACATGACAGGTTACCTCAGCCCCAGCATTTT. Protein product: CASSIHDRLPQPQHF.

This chain uses TRBV5-5 with TRBJ1-1; D remains unclear. CDR3 size: 17 residues. Germline CDR1 reads SGHKS; CDR2 reads YYEKEE (reference sequence). V lost 2 bases and J lost 4, with 21 bases in between. The DNA for the CDR3 is TGTGCCAGCAGCTTACCCCTCAAAGAGGAATCGGGCACTGAAGCTTTCTTT. It codes for CASSLPLKEESGTEAFF.

V gene TRBV18 combines with J gene TRBJ1-3; 8 bases agree with TRBD1. Germline V gene data show CDR1 as KGHSH and CDR2 as LQKENI. V dropped 3 bases and J dropped 0; count of bases not matched to a gene: 7. The CDR3 runs 17 residues. Here the CDR3 reads CASSPSNTGGSGNTIYF. CDR3 coding DNA: TGTGCCAGCTCACCCTCGAATACAGGGGGCTCTGGAAACACCATATATTTT.

The chain couples TRBV4-1 to TRBJ2-5, with TRBD2 identical over 8 bases. The CDR3 is made up of 17 amino acids. V lost 5 bases to trimming and J lost 2 bases; unmatched junction nucleotides: 13. Per the germline V gene, CDR1 is MGHRA and CDR2 is YSYEKL. DNA for the CDR3: TGCGCCAGCAGCTATGAAAGGACGGGGGGGCGGCAAGAGACCCAGTACTTC. This encodes CASSYERTGGRQETQYF.

This chain links TRBV4-1 with TRBJ2-7, with 7 nucleotides matching TRBD2. Trimming at V came to 0 bases and at J to 7 bases, leaving 12 bases not matched to a gene. The CDR3 totals 16 residues. Germline CDR1 and CDR2: MGHRA and YSYEKL. This CDR3 reads CASSQDQSGVGREQYF. CDR3 sequence (DNA): TGCGCCAGCAGCCAAGATCAGAGCGGGGTCGGTCGGGAGCAGTACTTC.

The rearrangement links TRBV7-9 to TRBJ2-1, with 7 bases identical to TRBD2. Germline-derived CDR1 and CDR2 are SEHNR and FQNEAQ (reference sequence). Trimming took 10 bases from V and 2 from J; bases not matched to a gene: 8. The CDR3 is made up of 14 amino acids. The DNA for the CDR3 is TGTGCCACCACGGTGGCGGGAGCCTACAATGAGCAGTTCTTC. Protein sequence: CATTVAGAYNEQFF.

V usage is TRBV6-5 and J usage is TRBJ2-6; the D is unclear. CDR3 size: 16 residues. Germline loops: CDR1 MNHEY, CDR2 SVGAGI. With 0 bases removed from V and 0 bases from J, the gap between germline ends came to 6 bases. The CDR3 sequence is CASSYSPGSGANVLTF. As DNA, the CDR3 is TGTGCCAGCAGTTACTCGCCCGGCTCTGGGGCCAACGTCCTGACTTTC.

The chain uses TRBV7-9 and TRBJ1-5; D unclear. With 2 bases removed from V and 0 bases from J, the gap between germline ends came to 8 bases. Germline assignment: CDR1 SEHNR and CDR2 FQNEAQ (reference sequence). The CDR3 length is 15 residues. The CDR3 spells CASSLLRNSNQPQHF. The CDR3 DNA is TGTGCCAGCAGCTTATTGCGGAATAGCAATCAGCCCCAGCATTTT. The full variable domain, rest sourced from reference TRBV7-9 and TRBJ1-5, is DTGVSQNPRHKITKRGQNVTFRCDPISEHNRLYWYRQTLGQGPEFLTYFQNEAQLEKSRLLSDRFSAERPKGSFSTLEIQRTEQGDSAMYLCASSLLRNSNQPQHFGDGTRLSIL.

The CDR3 bases are TGTGCCAGCAGCTGGGGACAGGTAGAGAACACTGAAGCTTTCTTT. Amino acid sequence: CASSWGQVENTEAFF. The V gene is TRBV13, the J gene TRBJ1-1; 8 bases agree with TRBD1. CDR1 is PRHDT, CDR2 FYEKMQ, per germline (reference sequence). This CDR3 region has 15 residues. Trimming removed 4 bases from V and 1 base from J; junction bases left unmatched: 5. Complete variable domain (other parts from reference TRBV13 and TRBJ1-1): AAGVIQSPRHLIKEKRETATLKCYPIPRHDTVYWYQQGPGQDPQFLISFYEKMQSDKGSIPDRFSAQQFSDYHSELNMSSLELGDSALYFCASSWGQVENTEAFFGQGTRLTVV.